This T cell receptor beta chain was captured by sequencing in a study of T-cell reconstitution after alpha-beta-depleted transplantation in children. Germline lookup yields CDR1 PRHDT and CDR2 FYEKMQ (reference sequence). V dropped 3 bases and J dropped 8 bases, with 10 bases sitting between them. The CDR3 runs to 12 residues. The authors prepared the TCRbeta library with unique molecular identifiers. One entry per CDR3 protein, called by TCRdb with MiXCR from the PCR reads. The sample lists about 540,000 distinct CDR3 sequences, approximately 20% occurring once. The chain uses TRBV13 and TRBJ1-1, with D unresolved. This clonotype was sampled from a human donor who donated a stem cell graft to a child with acute lymphoblastic leukemia. This sample comprised PBMCs from the stem cell graft donor, obtained from the stem cell graft. CDR3 amino acids: CASSLVNLEAFF. CDR3 DNA: TGTGCCAGCAGCTTGGTTAATTTAGAAGCTTTCTTT.